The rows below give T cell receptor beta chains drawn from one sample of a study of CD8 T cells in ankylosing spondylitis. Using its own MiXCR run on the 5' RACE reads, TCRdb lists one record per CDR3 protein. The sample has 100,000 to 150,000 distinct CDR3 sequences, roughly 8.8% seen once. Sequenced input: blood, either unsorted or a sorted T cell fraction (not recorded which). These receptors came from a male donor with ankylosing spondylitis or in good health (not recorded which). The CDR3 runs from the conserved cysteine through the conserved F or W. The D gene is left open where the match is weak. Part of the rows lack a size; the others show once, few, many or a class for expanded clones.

DNA: TGTGCCAGCAGTTACGACAGGGTTGAGCAGTTCTTC
CDR3: CASSYDRVEQFF
D: TRBD1
J: TRBJ2-1
V: TRBV6-5
size: few

DNA: TGCAGTGCTGGAGGTGAGACCTCCTACGAGCAGTACTTC
CDR3: CSAGGETSYEQYF
D: .
J: TRBJ2-7
V: TRBV20-1
size: many

DNA: TGCGCCAGCAGCTTGGAGGGACGGACCCAGTACTTC
CDR3: CASSLEGRTQYF
D: .
J: TRBJ2-5
V: TRBV5-1
size: many

DNA: TGTGCCAGCAGCGTAATCGACAGGGGATGGGACACCGGGGAGCTGTTTTTT
CDR3: CASSVIDRGWDTGELFF
D: TRBD1
J: TRBJ2-2
V: TRBV9
size: many

DNA: TGCGCCAGCAGCTTTCGGGGTGCTGCTGAAGCTTTCTTT
CDR3: CASSFRGAAEAFF
D: .
J: TRBJ1-1
V: TRBV5-1
size: many

DNA: TGTGCCAGCAGCTTAGGTGTTCACACAGATACGCAGTATTTT
CDR3: CASSLGVHTDTQYF
D: .
J: TRBJ2-3
V: TRBV7-2
size: many

DNA: TGTGCCAGCATGGCAGCGAATAATTCACCCCTCCACTTT
CDR3: CASMAANNSPLHF
D: .
J: TRBJ1-6
V: TRBV28
size: many

DNA: TGTGCCAGCAGTCGTTCCGGGACGTACACCGGGGAGCTGTTTTTT
CDR3: CASSRSGTYTGELFF
D: .
J: TRBJ2-2
V: TRBV5-6
size: many

DNA: TGCAGTGCTAGGTTGCCGTCTGGGGCCAACGTCCTGACTTTC
CDR3: CSARLPSGANVLTF
D: .
J: TRBJ2-6
V: TRBV20-1
size: many

DNA: TGTGCCAGCTCACCAGGGACAGGCCGGGGCAACACTGAAGCTTTCTTT
CDR3: CASSPGTGRGNTEAFF
D: TRBD1
J: TRBJ1-1
V: TRBV18
size: .

DNA: TGCAGTGCCAGAGACGTGGCTAGCGGATACTCCCTGGGGACCCAGTACTTC
CDR3: CSARDVASGYSLGTQYF
D: TRBD2
J: TRBJ2-5
V: TRBV20-1
size: few

DNA: TGTGCCAGCAGATCCTGGGGAGAACCCAAAACCACCGGGGAGCTGTTTTTT
CDR3: CASRSWGEPKTTGELFF
D: .
J: TRBJ2-2
V: TRBV28
size: many

DNA: TGCGCCAGCAGCTTAGGAGGGGCGAGCAATCAGCCCCAGCATTTT
CDR3: CASSLGGASNQPQHF
D: .
J: TRBJ1-5
V: TRBV5-1
size: many

DNA: TGTGCCAGCAGTTACGGACAGCCCCCTACTAAGCAGTACTTC
CDR3: CASSYGQPPTKQYF
D: .
J: TRBJ2-7
V: TRBV6-2/TRBV6-3
size: many

DNA: TGTGCCAGCAGCCGAGACAGGGAGGGTGAAGCTTTCTTT
CDR3: CASSRDREGEAFF
D: TRBD1
J: TRBJ1-1
V: TRBV12-3/TRBV12-4
size: many

DNA: TGTGCCAGCAGCCAATCAGGGACAGCTCGGACTGATACGCAGTATTTT
CDR3: CASSQSGTARTDTQYF
D: TRBD1
J: TRBJ2-3
V: TRBV4-2
size: many

DNA: TGTGCCAGCAGCTTGGCGGGAGGGCCGTGGAATACGCAGTATTTT
CDR3: CASSLAGGPWNTQYF
D: TRBD2
J: TRBJ2-3
V: TRBV5-4
size: many

DNA: TGTGCCAGCATCCTAAAGGCAGGGGACGGGCAGCCCCAGCATTTT
CDR3: CASILKAGDGQPQHF
D: .
J: TRBJ1-5
V: TRBV7-2
size: many

DNA: TGTGCCACCCGTAGCGGGAGGGCCGATTTCAATGAGCAGTTCTTC
CDR3: CATRSGRADFNEQFF
D: TRBD2
J: TRBJ2-1
V: TRBV12-3/TRBV12-4
size: many

DNA: TGCGCCAGCAGCCAAGGGAGTCTAGCGGGATACACAGATACGCAGTATTTT
CDR3: CASSQGSLAGYTDTQYF
D: TRBD2
J: TRBJ2-3
V: TRBV4-3
size: many

DNA: TGCAGTGCTAGAGATTCGACAGGGGGCCATGGCTACACCTTC
CDR3: CSARDSTGGHGYTF
D: TRBD1
J: TRBJ1-2
V: TRBV20-1
size: many

DNA: TGTGCCTGGAGTGTATGGAGGGGGTTTGGATTTGACTATGGCTACACCTTC
CDR3: CAWSVWRGFGFDYGYTF
D: .
J: TRBJ1-2
V: TRBV30
size: .

DNA: TGTGCCAGCAGTTTTGGCAGGGGTGACACCGGGGAGCTGTTTTTT
CDR3: CASSFGRGDTGELFF
D: .
J: TRBJ2-2
V: TRBV6-2/TRBV6-3
size: many

DNA: TGTGCCAGCAGTTTCCAAACACAACTCGAGCAGTACTTC
CDR3: CASSFQTQLEQYF
D: .
J: TRBJ2-7
V: TRBV12-3/TRBV12-4
size: many

DNA: TGTGCCAGCAGCTTGTTCGGCGGGAGGGCCACAGATACGCAGTATTTT
CDR3: CASSLFGGRATDTQYF
D: TRBD2
J: TRBJ2-3
V: TRBV5-5
size: many

DNA: TGTGCCAGCAGCTTACTTGGGGGTGAGCAGTTCTTC
CDR3: CASSLLGGEQFF
D: .
J: TRBJ2-1
V: TRBV7-2
size: .

DNA: TGTGCCAGCGGCCAGGGGGGTTCCTACGAGCAGTACTTC
CDR3: CASGQGGSYEQYF
D: .
J: TRBJ2-7
V: TRBV12-3/TRBV12-4
size: .

DNA: TGTGCCAGCAGCCACTCTCCCGGGGCCAACAGGGTGGATACGCAGTATTTT
CDR3: CASSHSPGANRVDTQYF
D: .
J: TRBJ2-3
V: TRBV5-5
size: many

DNA: TGTGCCAGCAGTGATTTGATTAGCGGGGGTAGCTCCTACAATGAGCAGTTCTTC
CDR3: CASSDLISGGSSYNEQFF
D: TRBD2
J: TRBJ2-1
V: TRBV6-1
size: many